Listed here are 9 T cell receptor beta chains from one sample, sequenced in a study of blood T cells in healthy people across ages. A second roughly 7 to 11 cycle PCR used barcoded and J-beta primers. One entry per CDR3 protein, called by TCRdb with MiXCR from the 5' RACE reads. The data show more than 650,000 distinct CDR3 sequences, around a quarter seen once. These data are also associated with another study on T cells of mothers and their children.

The sample comprised blood. These receptors originate from a boy aged 5-17 years in good health.

This clonotype turned up a few times. This sequence joins TRBV5-1 and TRBJ2-7, with 9 bases lining up with TRBD1. CDR3 length: 16 amino acids. Germline lookup yields CDR1 SGHRS and CDR2 YFSETQ. The trim removed 2 bases at V and 5 bases at J, leaving 11 bases unmatched. CDR3 sequence (DNA): TGCGCCAGCAGCTTCTGGAAGGGGACAGGGAGACACGAGCAGTACTTC. Amino acid sequence: CASSFWKGTGRHEQYF. Based on the CDR3 plus reference TRBV5-1 and TRBJ2-7, the full variable domain is KAGVTQTPRYLIKTRGQQVTLSCSPISGHRSVSWYQQTPGQGLQFLFEYFSETQRNKGNFPGRFSGRQFSNSRSEMNVSTLELGDSALYLCASSFWKGTGRHEQYFGPGTRLTVT.

A word on this clonotype: A much larger clone lies one base from this, so it may be a read error. No conserved phenylalanine or tryptophan ends this CDR3, so it is likely a read error. This sequence joins TRBV6-6 and TRBJ2-5, with 10 bases that match TRBD2. Germline V lookup: CDR1 MNHNY, CDR2 SVGAGI (reference sequence). With 6 bases clipped from V and 1 base from J, the junction kept 8 bases outside the gene matches. The CDR3 runs to 16 residues. DNA for the CDR3: TGTGCCAGCAGCCGAGGGGCTAGCGGGGGCCAAGAGACCCAGTACCTC. Amino acids: CASSRGASGGQETQYL.

The V call is TRBV18, the J call TRBJ1-2; 8 nucleotides align to TRBD1. With V trimmed by 3 bases and J by 0 bases, 3 bases remained unmatched. Germline V gives CDR1 KGHSH, CDR2 LQKENI. The CDR3 length is 15 residues. The CDR3 sequence is CASSPDRAPNYGYTF. CDR3 sequence (DNA): TGTGCCAGCTCACCGGACAGGGCTCCTAACTATGGCTACACCTTC.

In this sample, this clonotype turned up many times. J is TRBJ2-7 and V is TRBV3-1; D is ambiguous. V shed 3 bases and J shed 0 bases, with 3 bases lying between them. Germline V gene lookup returns CDR1 LGHDT and CDR2 YNNKEL (reference sequence). The CDR3 loop spans 12 amino acids. The CDR3 spells CASSQSSYEQYF. CDR3 coding DNA: TGTGCCAGCAGCCAGAGCTCCTACGAGCAGTACTTC.

In this sample, this clonotype turned up a few times. The chain recombines TRBV7-6 with TRBJ1-4; tentatively, D is TRBD1 (5 bases). CDR3 length: 14 amino acids. Trimming cost V 3 bases and J 8 bases, with 13 bases left between them. Germline V gene data show CDR1 as SGHVS and CDR2 as FNYEAQ. CDR3: CASSFGTVKEKLFF. As DNA, the CDR3 is TGTGCCAGCAGCTTTGGGACGGTGAAGGAAAAACTGTTTTTT.

The chain recombines TRBV5-1 with TRBJ1-1, with 9 bases that match TRBD1. Unmatched junction bases numbered 9, after V lost 5 bases and J lost 4 bases. Germline V lookup: CDR1 SGHRS, CDR2 YFSETQ. CDR3 size: 15 residues. The CDR3 bases are TGCGCCAGCAGTCGAAACGACAGGGGGGGCACTGAAGCTTTCTTT. Translation: CASSRNDRGGTEAFF.

CDR3 in amino acids: CASSLFDRSYEQYF. Here the CDR3 DNA reads TGTGCCAGCAGTTTATTCGACAGGTCCTACGAGCAGTACTTC. V usage is TRBV12-3 or TRBV12-4 and J usage is TRBJ2-7, with D possibly TRBD1 on 6 matching bases. This CDR3 is 14 amino acids long. Trimming removed 2 bases from V and 1 base from J, with 9 bases in between.

The chain combines TRBV14 with TRBJ2-3; 8 bases align to TRBD2. The CDR3 covers 17 residues. V was pared by 1 base and J by 4 bases, with 10 bases of the junction left unmatched. Germline CDR1 SGHDN, CDR2 FVKESK. The CDR3 bases are TGTGCCAGCAGCCAAGTTGGAGGTAGTAGCGGGGCAGATACGCAGTATTTT. The encoded protein is CASSQVGGSSGADTQYF.

Notes on this clonotype: A junction end diverges from the germline sequence, so it may reflect a read error. The rearrangement links TRBV27 to TRBJ2-7, with 8 nucleotides matching TRBD2. The CDR3 loop spans 14 amino acids. Germline loops: CDR1 MNHEY, CDR2 SMNVEV (reference sequence). CDR3 nucleotide sequence: TGTTCCAGCAGTTTAGCGGGACTCTCCTACGAGCAGTACTTC. Encoded protein: CSSSLAGLSYEQYF.